Detailed here is one T cell receptor beta chain. Antigen: not known. These data come from a study of CD4+ T cells in melanoma. Study outcomes and limitations: CD8+ T cell, macrophage and B cell function reportedly correlated with neoantigen-specific CD4+ T cells. Reportedly, melanoma neoantigen-specific CD4+ T cells showed varied differentiation states.

Trimming left V 2 bases short and J 6 bases short, with 15 bases between. Germline V gene lookup returns CDR1 SGHNT and CDR2 YYREEE (reference sequence). The CDR3 contains 14 residues. Generated by immunoSEQ multiplex PCR, the TCRdb table keeps only in-frame clones and is missing some. Of 11,000 or so clones listed, 66% are singletons. V gene TRBV5-4 combines with J gene TRBJ2-7, with D perhaps TRBD2 (6 bases). This receptor was obtained from a human donor with melanoma. The sequenced sample was cells from a culture (not recorded whether cultured in vitro). This chain's CDR3 is CASSFPDTGLEQYF. The CDR3 DNA follows: TGTGCCAGCAGCTTCCCTGACACGGGACTCGAGCAGTACTTC.